These 20 T cell receptor beta chains originate from one sample sequenced in a study of molecular identifiers for immune sequencing clone quantification. In TCRdb, the PCR reads were re-called with MiXCR into one record per CDR3 protein. The data show tens of thousands of distinct CDR3 sequences, around a fifth seen once. The sequencing sample was made of naive CD8+ T cells from blood, with Jurkat cell RNA spiked in. Sample subset: FACS-sorted CD8+CD4-CCR7+CD45RA+ naive T cells. The receptors were gathered from a human donor in good health. Some libraries in this study had Jurkat cell RNA spiked in.

CDR3 coding DNA: TGCGCCAGCAGCCCGGGGGGGGGGGCCGGGGAGCTGTTTTTT. This gives the protein CASSPGGGAGELFF. V and J are TRBV4-1 and TRBJ2-2; 8 bases fit TRBD2. The V and J ends lost 4 bases and 6 bases, in that order; junction bases with no gene match: 4. This CDR3 has 14 amino acids. Germline CDR1 and CDR2: MGHRA and YSYEKL.

This clonotype was seen repeatedly, ten times or more. This sequence joins TRBV5-1 and TRBJ1-1, with TRBD1 as a possible D gene (5 bases). The germline gives CDR1 SGHRS, CDR2 YFSETQ. Trimming took 2 bases from V and 6 from J, leaving 14 bases between them. This CDR3 has 14 amino acids. The CDR3: CASSFDGGRAEAFF. As DNA, the CDR3 is TGCGCCAGCAGCTTTGATGGGGGAAGAGCTGAAGCTTTCTTT. The entire variable domain, with the rest obtained from reference TRBV5-1 and TRBJ1-1, is as follows: KAGVTQTPRYLIKTRGQQVTLSCSPISGHRSVSWYQQTPGQGLQFLFEYFSETQRNKGNFPGRFSGRQFSNSRSEMNVSTLELGDSALYLCASSFDGGRAEAFFGQGTRLTVV.

This clonotype was counted many times. The chain joins TRBV29-1 to TRBJ2-5; TRBD2 agrees at 13 bases. Trimming took 3 bases from V and 5 from J; bases not matched to a gene: 9. Germline lookup yields CDR1 SQVTM and CDR2 ANQGSEA. The CDR3 is 16 residues long. The CDR3 DNA sequence: TGCAGCGTTGAGATCGGACTAGCGGGAGATCAGGAGACCCAGTACTTC. This encodes CSVEIGLAGDQETQYF. Filled out from reference TRBV29-1 and TRBJ2-5, the complete variable domain reads SAVISQKPSRDICQRGTSLTIQCQVDSQVTMMFWYRQQPGQSLTLIATANQGSEATYESGFVIDKFPISRPNLTFSTLTVSNMSPEDSSIYLCSVEIGLAGDQETQYFGPGTRLLVL.

This clonotype was detected ten times or more. This rearrangement joins TRBV27 to TRBJ2-3, with D tentatively TRBD1 or TRBD2 (5 bases each). V lost 5 bases and J lost 2, with 20 bases in between. The CDR3 is made up of 17 amino acids. Germline V CDR1 and CDR2: MNHEY, SMNVEV (reference sequence). This chain's CDR3 is CASSGAAVRGVTDTQYF. The CDR3 DNA sequence: TGTGCCAGCAGTGGGGCCGCGGTCCGGGGCGTCACAGATACGCAGTATTTT.

On this clonotype: A read error is possible here, since a much larger clone lies one base away. The chain recombines TRBV27 with TRBJ2-1; D uncertain. This CDR3 is 11 amino acids long. The germline V gene encodes CDR1 MNHEY and CDR2 SMNVEV (reference sequence). Trimming removed 6 bases at V and 2 bases at J, with 2 bases between. CDR3 bases: TGTGCCAGCAGCACCTACAATGAGCAGTTCTTC. Encoded protein: CASSTYNEQFF.

With regard to this clonotype: A read error is possible here, since a much larger clone lies one base away. V and J are TRBV27 and TRBJ2-3; 7 bases align to TRBD1. Germline loops: CDR1 MNHEY, CDR2 SMNVEV (reference sequence). This CDR3 region has 15 residues. This CDR3 reads CASSLDRAFTNTQYF. The CDR3, as DNA: TGTGCCAGCAGTTTAGACAGGGCCTTCACAAATACGCAGTATTTT.

This clonotype was recorded at least ten times. The J gene is TRBJ2-7, the V gene TRBV20-1; 7 bases are a match to TRBD2. The trim removed 4 bases at V and 3 bases at J, leaving 6 bases unmatched. CDR1 DFQATT and CDR2 SNEGSKA come from the germline V gene (reference sequence). The CDR3 contains 13 residues. CDR3 nucleotide sequence: TGCAGTGCTATTCAGCGGGGCTACTACGAGCAGTACTTC. This gives the protein CSAIQRGYYEQYF.

This clonotype was seen repeatedly, ten times or more. The J gene is TRBJ2-3, the V gene TRBV9, with 12 bases lining up with TRBD1. The germline V gene has CDR1 SGDLS and CDR2 YYNGEE. J lost 5 bases, V lost 2 bases, and 9 bases had no gene match. CDR3 length: 17 amino acids. In DNA form, the CDR3 reads TGTGCCAGCAGCGTTGATCACCGGGACAGGGGGCGAGATACGCAGTATTTT. Translated, it gives CASSVDHRDRGRDTQYF.

Details on this clonotype: With a much larger clone just one base away, this may be a read error. V is TRBV7-2 and J is TRBJ2-1; no clear D. This CDR3 region has 15 residues. CDR1 is SGHTA and CDR2 is FQGNSA in the germline V gene. The CDR3 DNA follows: TGTGCCAGCAGCTTAGTGGATAGCTCCTACAATGAGCGGTTCTTC. This gives the protein CASSLVDSSYNERFF.

This clonotype was recorded many times. The V gene is TRBV18, the J gene TRBJ1-1, with TRBD1 as a possible D gene (5 bases). The germline V and J ends were trimmed by 0 bases and 4 bases, with 9 bases remaining between them. Germline-derived CDR1 and CDR2 are KGHSH and LQKENI. This CDR3 spans 14 amino acids. The CDR3 nucleotides read TGTGCCAGCTCACCACCAGGGGTGAGCACTGAAGCTTTCTTT. Amino acids: CASSPPGVSTEAFF.

As to this clonotype: This clone may be a read error of a much larger clone one base away. The chain couples TRBV20-1 to TRBJ2-3; a possible D gene is TRBD2 (6 bases). CDR3 length equals 16 residues. V lost 6 bases, J lost 3 bases, and 22 bases lay in between. Germline V lookup: CDR1 DFQATT, CDR2 SNEGSKA (reference sequence). The CDR3 DNA sequence: TGCAGTGCCCCACCGCCCTGGGGGACTTGGACAGATACGCAGTATTTT. Amino acid sequence: CSAPPPWGTWTDTQYF.

This rearrangement joins TRBV7-9 to TRBJ2-1, with D perhaps matching TRBD2 (5 bases). This CDR3 contains 13 residues. Trimming cost V 1 base and J 8 bases, with 9 bases left between them. In germline, CDR1 is SEHNR, CDR2 FQNEAQ (reference sequence). CDR3 region: CASSLGRRHEQFF. CDR3 DNA: TGTGCCAGCAGCTTAGGCCGGAGGCATGAGCAGTTCTTC.

About this clonotype: This may come from a read error, since a much larger clone is one base off. The chain has TRBV2 and TRBJ2-7; tentative D call: TRBD2 (5 bases). V lost 4 bases, J lost 6 bases, and 10 bases lay in between. This CDR3 comprises 12 residues. CDR1 is SNHLY and CDR2 is FYNNEI in the germline V gene. CDR3 in amino acids: CASSGEPCEQYF. The DNA for the CDR3 is TGTGCCAGCAGTGGGGAGCCCTGCGAGCAGTACTTC.

On this clonotype: A read error may be the cause here, since a much bigger clone is one base away. The chain uses TRBV4-1 and TRBJ2-5, with unresolved D. Trimming removed 0 bases at V and 7 bases at J, with 15 bases between. Looked up from germline, CDR1 is MGHRA and CDR2 is YSYEKL. CDR3 length: 15 residues. CDR3 nucleotides: TGCGCCAGCAGCCAAGAGGTGGCTAGTATATGGACCCAGTACTTC. It translates to CASSQEVASIWTQYF.

As regards this clonotype: This sequence may be a read error, since a much larger clone differs from it by one base. The chain links TRBV27 to TRBJ1-5; 9 nucleotides agree with TRBD1. This CDR3 contains 18 residues. Germline CDR1 and CDR2: MNHEY and SMNVEV (reference sequence). The CDR3 sequence is CASSFGGTGSHSNKPQHF. In nucleotides, the CDR3 is TGTGCCAGCAGTTTTGGGGGGACAGGGTCTCATAGCAATAAGCCCCAGCATTTT.

This clonotype was recorded many times. The V and J genes are TRBV28 and TRBJ1-5; the D is unclear. There are 14 residues in the CDR3. CDR1 MDHEN and CDR2 SYDVKM come from the germline V gene. The V end lost 4 bases, the J end lost 2 bases, and 9 bases lay between the germline ends. This CDR3 reads CASSSTLGNQPQHF. The CDR3 coding sequence is TGTGCCAGCAGTTCGACGCTTGGCAATCAGCCCCAGCATTTT.

This clonotype has more than one count but fewer than ten. CDR3: CASSLLGVRQNTEAFF. The CDR3 bases are TGTGCCAGCAGTTTATTGGGGGTTAGGCAGAACACTGAAGCTTTCTTT. The gene calls are TRBV27 and TRBJ1-1; D is possibly TRBD1 (5 bases). Germline values: CDR1 MNHEY, CDR2 SMNVEV (reference sequence). The ends were cut back, 1 base at V and 1 base at J, with 13 bases in the middle. This CDR3 comprises 16 residues.

The V gene is TRBV27, the J gene TRBJ2-1; D is possibly TRBD2 (7 bases). Trimming removed 2 bases from V and 3 bases from J, with 11 bases in between. In germline, CDR1 is MNHEY, CDR2 SMNVEV (reference sequence). The CDR3 is 15 residues long. The CDR3 reads CASSLIRGGYNEQFF. The DNA of the CDR3 is TGTGCCAGCAGTTTAATTAGGGGGGGCTACAATGAGCAGTTCTTC.

V usage is TRBV12-3 or TRBV12-4 and J usage is TRBJ2-3; the match to TRBD2 covers 7 bases. This CDR3 is built from 17 residues. With V trimmed by 6 bases and J by 3 bases, 15 bases remained unmatched. CDR3 in amino acids: CASSGVGGGPGTDTQYF. The DNA for the CDR3 is TGTGCCAGCAGCGGGGTGGGCGGGGGACCCGGTACAGATACGCAGTATTTT.

Many counts were recorded for this clonotype. This rearrangement joins TRBV11-2 to TRBJ2-1; weak D call: TRBD1 (8 bases). Germline loops: CDR1 SGHAT, CDR2 FQNNGV. The CDR3 is 13 residues long. Trimming removed 10 bases at V and 3 bases at J, with 13 bases between. The CDR3 protein is CATTGGVYNEQFF. CDR3 coding DNA: TGTGCCACCACAGGGGGGGTCTACAATGAGCAGTTCTTC.